One sample yielded the 3 T cell receptor beta chains listed below, sequenced in a study of shared clonotypes between healthy human individuals. Assay: immunoSEQ multiplex PCR; the TCRdb copy retains only in-frame clones and omits some. The sample yields some 530,000 clones, about 78% seen once. Specimen: PBMCs. The receptors derive from a woman between 40 and 50 years old in good health. Some clones in this sample may be carry-over from other donors' samples.

The chain links TRBV30 to TRBJ1-2; no definite D call. Trimming took off 0 bases at V and 8 bases at J, with 10 bases between the two ends. This CDR3 is built from 12 residues. CDR1 is GTSNPN, CDR2 SVGIG, per germline (reference sequence). This chain's CDR3 is CAWSVASSGYTF. CDR3 DNA: TGTGCCTGGAGTGTGGCCTCTAGCGGCTACACCTTC.

The chain carries TRBV19 and TRBJ2-7, with D tentatively TRBD2 (5 bases). Looked up from germline, CDR1 is LNHDA and CDR2 is SQIVND (reference sequence). The CDR3 runs 13 residues. V gave up 5 bases and J gave up 2 bases, with 10 bases separating them. The DNA of the CDR3 is TGTGCCAGTAGTCCCGGGATAGCCTACGAGCAGTACTTC. It specifies CASSPGIAYEQYF.

This chain uses TRBV9 with TRBJ1-2; TRBD1 might be the D (5 bases). This CDR3 comprises 18 residues. Looked up from germline, CDR1 is SGDLS and CDR2 is YYNGEE. V was cut by 0 bases and J by 3 bases, with 21 bases left in between. CDR3 amino acids: CASSVGSGGIFSDYGYTF. The CDR3 DNA is TGTGCCAGCAGCGTAGGTTCCGGGGGAATCTTTTCTGACTATGGCTACACCTTC. Full variable domain (outside the CDR3, taken from reference TRBV9 and TRBJ1-2): DSGVTQTPKHLITATGQRVTLRCSPRSGDLSVYWYQQSLDQGLQFLIQYYNGEERAKGNILERFSAQQFPDLHSELNLSSLELGDSALYFCASSVGSGGIFSDYGYTFGSGTRLTVV.